The 15 T cell receptor beta chains presented below share a single source sample, sequenced in a study of T cells in Graves' hyperthyroidism and ophthalmopathy. Regions amplified from RNA transcripts were the TCR beta CDR3 regions. The HTBI primer set was used in a first-round RT-PCR of the TCR CDR3. Using its own MiXCR run on the multiplex PCR reads, TCRdb lists one record per CDR3 protein. Of approximately 600,000 distinct CDR3 sequences in the sample, 14% are singletons; the top ten hold over 6%. Sequencing was done on a sample of blood. These TCRs come from a young woman with Graves' ophthalmopathy.

At least ten counts were recorded for this clonotype. The gene calls are TRBV28 and TRBJ1-2; 8 nucleotides match TRBD1. The V gene's germline CDR1 is MDHEN and CDR2 SYDVKM. The CDR3 has 13 residues. Unmatched junction bases numbered 7, after V lost 5 bases and J lost 8 bases. CDR3 sequence reads: CASSSGQGHGYTF. The CDR3 nucleotides are TGTGCCAGCAGTAGCGGACAGGGCCACGGCTACACCTTC.

The J gene is TRBJ2-5, the V gene TRBV7-2; 11 nucleotides agree with TRBD2. Germline CDR1 is SGHTA and CDR2 is FQGNSA. J gave up 4 bases and V 9 bases, and 4 bases lay outside the gene matches. This CDR3 is 13 amino acids long. CDR3 nucleotides: TGTGCCAGTAGTACTAGCGGGAGAGAGACCCAGTACTTC. It specifies CASSTSGRETQYF.

The sample holds many counts of this clonotype. The chain uses TRBV5-1 and TRBJ2-3; 8 bases agree with TRBD2. From germline, CDR1 is SGHRS and CDR2 YFSETQ. J lost 2 bases, V lost 3 bases, and 5 bases had no gene match. The CDR3 has 15 amino acids. CDR3 protein: CASSSGGRHTDTQYF. The CDR3 DNA reads as TGCGCCAGCAGCTCAGGCGGGAGGCACACAGATACGCAGTATTTT.

This clonotype has more than one count but fewer than ten. J is TRBJ2-3 and V is TRBV7-8; 10 nucleotides match TRBD1. The J segment lost 5 bases and the V segment lost 5 bases, leaving 10 bases of the junction unmatched. The CDR3 contains 16 residues. Germline V gives CDR1 SGHVS, CDR2 FQNEAQ. CDR3 nucleotides: TGTGCCAGCAGCCGATTCCCGGGACAGGGGTTAGATACGCAGTATTTT. Protein: CASSRFPGQGLDTQYF.

This clonotype was observed a handful of times. The chain recombines TRBV5-5 with TRBJ1-6; D is ambiguous. CDR3 size: 13 residues. The V end lost 6 bases, the J end lost 7 bases, and 11 bases lay between the germline ends. The germline V gene encodes CDR1 SGHKS and CDR2 YYEKEE (reference sequence). CDR3 sequence reads: CASMWGENSPLHF. CDR3 DNA: TGTGCCAGCATGTGGGGTGAGAATTCACCCCTCCACTTT. The full variable domain, with the rest looked up from reference TRBV5-5 and TRBJ1-6, is DAGVTQSPTHLIKTRGQQVTLRCSPISGHKSVSWYQQVLGQGPQFIFQYYEKEERGRGNFPDRFSARQFPNYSSELNVNALLLGDSALYLCASMWGENSPLHFGNGTRLTVT.

This clonotype was counted between two and nine times. This chain links TRBV7-9 with TRBJ2-5; D unresolved. Germline CDR1 is SEHNR and CDR2 is FQNEAQ (reference sequence). The CDR3 extends over 15 amino acids. V lost 3 bases and J 5 bases, leaving 16 bases between the germline ends. In nucleotides, the CDR3 is TGTGCCAGCAGCTTCGGTAGGGCCGGTGTGGAGACCCAGTACTTC. This encodes CASSFGRAGVETQYF.

DNA of the CDR3: TGCAGTGCTTTGGGGCTAGCGGACCCTCTAAGGGGCACAGATACGCAGTATTTT. It yields the protein CSALGLADPLRGTDTQYF. The chain combines TRBV20-1 with TRBJ2-3; 7 nucleotides agree with TRBD2. The CDR3 extends over 18 amino acids. Germline V lookup: CDR1 DFQATT, CDR2 SNEGSKA (reference sequence). With V trimmed by 5 bases and J by 1 base, 18 bases remained unmatched.

The table lists this clonotype with many counts. This chain uses TRBV15 with TRBJ2-7; D perhaps matches TRBD2 (5 bases). Germline V gene sequence: CDR1 LNHNV, CDR2 YYDKDF (reference sequence). This CDR3 is 14 amino acids long. V dropped 3 bases and J dropped 2 bases, with 11 bases sitting between them. CDR3 coding DNA: TGTGCCACCAGCAGGGCGTTAGCGACCTACGAGCAGTACTTC. This sequence encodes CATSRALATYEQYF.

This clonotype has a count of ten or more. This rearrangement joins TRBV3-1 to TRBJ2-2; 7 bases are a match to TRBD2. Germline-derived CDR1 and CDR2 are LGHDT and YNNKEL (reference sequence). Unmatched junction bases numbered 5, after V lost 3 bases and J lost 4 bases. CDR3 length: 15 residues. CDR3 sequence (DNA): TGTGCCAGCAGCCATTGGTCTAGCGGCACCGGGGAGCTGTTTTTT. Translating it yields CASSHWSSGTGELFF.

This rearrangement joins TRBV6-2 or TRBV6-3 to TRBJ2-3; a possible D gene is TRBD2 (6 bases). V dropped 0 bases and J dropped 2 bases, with 12 bases sitting between them. This CDR3 has 16 residues. Per germline, CDR1 MNHEY and CDR2 SVGEGT. CDR3 residues: CASSYSRLANTDTQYF. The CDR3 nucleotides are TGTGCCAGCAGTTACTCCCGGCTAGCGAACACAGATACGCAGTATTTT.

This clonotype was seen only a few times. Lacking the conserved final phenylalanine or tryptophan, this CDR3 likely reflects a read error. The chain carries TRBV12-3 or TRBV12-4 and TRBJ1-1; D is undetermined. The CDR3 totals 10 residues. Deletions cut 6 bases from V and 7 bases from J, with 6 bases between. The chain's CDR3 is CASSRVEAFL. CDR3 DNA sequence: TGTGCCAGCAGCCGGGTTGAAGCTTTCCTT.

Concerning this clonotype: An end of the junction does not agree with germline; a read error may underlie this. The chain is built from TRBV7-9 and TRBJ2-7; D ambiguous. This CDR3 spans 12 amino acids. CDR1 is SEHNR, CDR2 FQNEAQ, per germline (reference sequence). The CDR3 protein is CASRASSCEQYF. CDR3 coding DNA: TGTGCCAGTCGGGCCTCTTCCTGCGAGCAGTACTTC.

In regard to this clonotype: This may come from a read error, since a much larger clone is one base off. The chain uses TRBV7-9 and TRBJ2-7; 11 nucleotides agree with TRBD2. Germline loops: CDR1 SEHNR, CDR2 FQNEAQ (reference sequence). The CDR3 is made up of 16 amino acids. The CDR3, as DNA: TGTGCCCGCAGTCCCAGACTAGCGGGACACTCCTACGAGCAGTACTTC. Translation gives CARSPRLAGHSYEQYF.

This clonotype has just a few counts. The DNA of the CDR3 is TGTGCCAGCAGTTTAGACTTTAACACCGGGGAGCTGTTTTTT. Translating gives CASSLDFNTGELFF. The V and J genes are TRBV28 and TRBJ2-2; D gene ambiguous. This CDR3 spans 14 amino acids. Germline loops: CDR1 MDHEN, CDR2 SYDVKM. The V end lost 2 bases, the J end lost 2 bases, and 6 bases lay between the germline ends.

This clonotype was observed many times. The CDR3: CASSPGDNEQFF. The CDR3, as DNA: TGTGCCAGCTCACCCGGAGACAATGAGCAGTTCTTC. The genes are TRBV18 and TRBJ2-1, with D unresolved. CDR3 length equals 12 residues. Germline V gene data show CDR1 as KGHSH and CDR2 as LQKENI. V lost 3 bases, J lost 5 bases, and 5 bases lay in between.